This is a list of T cell receptor beta chains from one sample in a study of T cell responses to AZD1222 COVID-19 vaccine. The data were produced by immunoSEQ multiplex PCR, yet TCRdb's version contains in-frame clones alone and is incomplete. This sample carries 150,000 to 190,000 clones, more than 75% of them seen once, and the ten largest clones take just over 9%. Sequences were derived from peripheral blood, sampled 28 days after the second AZD1222 dose. These receptors came from an adult who received the AZD1222 COVID-19 vaccine. CDR3s include the opening cysteine and the closing phenylalanine or tryptophan.

TRBV28 | CASRMEGAPPLHF
TRBV2 | CASSEGVTDTQYF
TRBV28 | CASRRLAGGRQYF
TRBV28 | CASSSPAWSRTANYGYTF
TRBV10-2 | CASSGQGGYTF
TRBV6-1 | CASSDNEHGYTF
TRBV10-3 | CAISDAWDTGTDTQYF
TRBV28 | CASRDGRRPNYGYTF
TRBV7-7 | CARGGCYGNNYGYTF
TRBV5-4 | CASSGGVWFGAQEDTQYF
TRBV5-1 | CASSPTSGRGTGELFF
TRBV29-1 | CSVGERSGGPNEQFF
TRBV27 | CASSLGAGGTGELFF
TRBV5-4 | CASSSAGQGTDTQYF
TRBV19 | CASETSYGMARQYF
TRBV14 | CASSQGRRDTEEKLFF
TRBV10-3 | CAINLAGNTGELFF
TRBV21-1 | CASSKGNSPLHF
TRBV6-6 | CASSQGQEVWGYTF
TRBV28 | CASRGAQGAGDTQYF
TRBV5-4 | CASSGTSSYEQYF
TRBV4-1 | CASSLSRDANYEQYF
TRBV18 | CASSPGTRGNEQFF
TRBV24-1 | CATSQNAGAAGTNEQFF
TRBV30 | CAWSRFLGGTGVNEQFF
TRBV6-4 | CASSQDRGGLDTQYF
TRBV5-6 | CASRREGEANTEAFF
TRBV7-3 | CASSRLTSGNTGELFF
TRBV27 | CASSPLLTNEQFF
TRBV5-4 | CASSLARQPRGGYTF
TRBV14 | CASSQMGLAGSYEQYF
TRBV2 | CASRDRSSYEQYF
TRBV29-1 | CSVELGQKNSPLHF
TRBV7-8 | CASRVRDRGPPNYGYTF
TRBV28 | CASSLIVENSPLHF
TRBV28 | CASSLAGGPNGELFF
TRBV5-4 | CASSSGGVANTGELFF
TRBV10-3 | CAISESRAGELFF
TRBV7-8 | CASSFRRGAFDEQFF
TRBV5-1 | CASSLAAGQETQYF
TRBV7-2 | CASSEGGGHHRFF
TRBV18 | CASSPTDTQYF
TRBV6-6 | CASSRTENTGELFF
TRBV23-1 | CASSRFDKNIQYF
TRBV7-2 | CASSREANQPQHF
TRBV5-1 | CASSSQGDRGQPQHF
TRBV14 | CASSQLGTLLPGELFF
TRBV12-3/TRBV12-4 | CASSLSNEQFF
TRBV9 | CASSVGTGNWEKLFF
TRBV24-1 | CATSDSSSGSINEQFF
TRBV5-1 | CASSETGGGGYTF
TRBV11-2 | CASSSTGGVSSLQYF
TRBV12-3/TRBV12-4 | CASRSRENTEAFF
TRBV7-6 | CASSRGRENNEQFF
TRBV24-1 | CATSDPTPGTDTQYF